The next 4 T cell receptor beta chains were all read from a single sample in a study of blood T cell repertoires in COVID-19. The repertoire was sequenced with immunoSEQ multiplex PCR; TCRdb's copy has only in-frame clones and lacks some. This sample has about 180,000 clones, with about 87% found just once. Input material: peripheral blood. These receptors came from a woman younger than 45 with acute or convalescent COVID-19.

This chain connects TRBV6-5 to TRBJ2-5, with TRBD2 as a possible D gene (5 bases). This CDR3 contains 13 residues. The germline CDR1 and CDR2 sequences are MNHEY and SVGAGI. The ends were cut back, 6 bases at V and 1 base at J, with 9 bases in the middle. CDR3 sequence (DNA): TGTGCCAGCAGAATGGACTTCCAAGAGACCCAGTACTTC. It encodes CASRMDFQETQYF.

The V gene is TRBV11-3, the J gene TRBJ1-1, with D unresolved. This CDR3 is built from 12 residues. The V and J ends lost 3 bases and 7 bases respectively, with 9 bases between them. Germline-derived CDR1 and CDR2 are SGHNT and YENEEA. The CDR3 bases are TGTGCCAGCAGCTTTGAAACAAGTGAAGCTTTCTTT. It yields the protein CASSFETSEAFF.

V usage is TRBV28 and J usage is TRBJ2-1, with D possibly TRBD2 on 5 matching bases. Trimming took off 10 bases at V and 10 bases at J, with 8 bases between the two ends. The CDR3 sequence is 9 residues long. Germline lookup yields CDR1 MDHEN and CDR2 SYDVKM. DNA of the CDR3: TGTGCCACCGGCGGGGAGCAGTTCTTC. Protein: CATGGEQFF.

The chain has TRBV4-1 and TRBJ2-5, with a possible D match to TRBD1 (7 bases). The germline V and J ends were trimmed by 1 base and 4 bases, with 10 bases remaining between them. Germline-derived CDR1 and CDR2 are MGHRA and YSYEKL. The CDR3 has 14 residues. This CDR3 is CASSQVQGGETQYF. CDR3 sequence (DNA): TGCGCCAGCAGCCAAGTTCAGGGGGGAGAGACCCAGTACTTC.